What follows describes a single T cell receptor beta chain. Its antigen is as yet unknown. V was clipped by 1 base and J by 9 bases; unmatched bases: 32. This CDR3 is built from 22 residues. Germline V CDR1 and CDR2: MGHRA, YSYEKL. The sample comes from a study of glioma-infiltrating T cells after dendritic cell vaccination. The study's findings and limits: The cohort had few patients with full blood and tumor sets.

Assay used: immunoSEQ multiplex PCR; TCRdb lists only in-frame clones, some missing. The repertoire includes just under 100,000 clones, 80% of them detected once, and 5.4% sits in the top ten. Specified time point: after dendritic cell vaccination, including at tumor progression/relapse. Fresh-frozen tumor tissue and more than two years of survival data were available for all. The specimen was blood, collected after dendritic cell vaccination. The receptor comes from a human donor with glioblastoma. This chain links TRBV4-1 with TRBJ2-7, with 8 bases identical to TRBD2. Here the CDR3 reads CASSQVLLGGRPTRPPFNGQYF. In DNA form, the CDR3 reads TGCGCCAGCAGCCAAGTCCTGTTAGGCGGGAGGCCCACAAGGCCCCCCTTCAACGGGCAGTACTTC.